The T cell receptor (beta chain) under discussion was sequenced for a study of T cell responses to AZD1222 COVID-19 vaccine. Study-level points and caveats: Distributed over spike, vaccine-associated CD4 TCRs predominated at 160-218 and 743-854. The study sampled repertoires only after the peak T cell response. Clonal diversity was possibly underestimated, and the donors were mostly white British, with more females. Seropositive AZD1222 recipients at baseline numbered only 6 or 7.

TCRdb keeps only in-frame clones here, not all; method: immunoSEQ multiplex PCR. The sample lists more than 150,000 clones, around nine tenths occurring once. The CDR3 runs 15 residues. V gave up 3 bases and J gave up 4 bases, with 16 bases separating them. From germline, CDR1 is SGHRS and CDR2 YFSETQ. Comments on this clone: Its antigen is unidentified.

The TCR was taken from an adult who received the AZD1222 COVID-19 vaccine. This rearrangement joins TRBV5-1 to TRBJ2-5; weak D call: TRBD2 (5 bases). This specimen was peripheral blood, taken 28 days after the second AZD1222 dose. The CDR3 bases are TGCGCCAGCAGCTCATGGAGGAAGGGCTCAGAGACCCAGTACTTC. Translating it yields CASSSWRKGSETQYF.